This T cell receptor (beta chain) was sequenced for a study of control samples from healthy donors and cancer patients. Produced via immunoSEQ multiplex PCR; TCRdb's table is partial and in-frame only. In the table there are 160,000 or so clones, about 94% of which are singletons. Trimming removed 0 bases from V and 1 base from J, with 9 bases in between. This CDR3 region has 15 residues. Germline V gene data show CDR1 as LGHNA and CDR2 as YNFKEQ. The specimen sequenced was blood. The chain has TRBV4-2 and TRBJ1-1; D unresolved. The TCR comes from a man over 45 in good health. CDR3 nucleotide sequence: TGTGCCAGCAGCCAAGAGGAGAAGAGGAACACTGAAGCTTTCTTT. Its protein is CASSQEEKRNTEAFF.